This T cell receptor beta chain was identified in a study of blood T cells in healthy people across ages (dated by TCRdb to about 2015). Broadly, across the study: In model experiments, template switching captured about one uniquely barcoded TCR beta cDNA molecule for every two T cells. To track age-related changes in TCR beta repertoire diversity, the study relied on deep sequencing normalized with unique cDNA molecular identifiers. The donors were split into four age groups: young (average 16 years), middle-aged (roughly 39), aged (over 55) and long-lived (under 85). To avoid experimental bias, donors of different ages were randomly spread across the sequencing lanes. Two additional independent replicas of 1 million unique cDNA reads from the same blood draw were analyzed for two donors (one aged 18 to 30 and one aged 80 or older).

The donors were roughly 39 Caucasian individuals from Russia, aged roughly 6 to 90 years, who were systemically healthy. Each donor gave ten milliliters of peripheral blood, collected into EDTA-treated Vacutainer tubes. PBMCs were isolated by Ficoll-Paque density-gradient centrifugation, with at least 6 million obtained per sample. Total RNA was extracted from PBMCs with Trizol reagent, with at least 6 micrograms obtained per sample. The percentages of naive CD45RAhigh/CD27high T cells were determined by flow cytometry on a PBMC aliquot from every donor. The library came from 5' RACE. Sequencing used an Illumina HiSeq 2500. A second PCR of about 6 to 12 cycles was performed with a sample-barcoded 5' primer and a J-beta primer mix. A template-switch 5' adaptor carrying 12 random nucleotides introduced a unique molecular identifier onto each TCR beta cDNA molecule. Each sample yielded at least 3 million CDR3-containing paired-end reads. All of the RNA was converted into first-strand cDNA using the Mint cDNA synthesis kit, with a TRBC-specific oligonucleotide serving as the primer. Following uracil-DNA glycosylase treatment, a first 18-cycle PCR with universal primers M1SS and BC2_uni_R was performed on all cDNA. The original pipeline was this. Normalization of each sample was performed by random selection of 1 million high-quality reads, each carrying a distinct molecular identifier. Reads with shared molecular identifiers were discarded instead of being binned into consensus sequences. MiTCR, with a Q25 quality threshold and the strictest error-elimination algorithm, was used for CDR3 identification, clonotype clustering and error correction. A nonparametric unseen species model with Euler transformation was used to estimate a lower bound on total TCR beta diversity. The public reads were quality trimmed at Q25 with fastp and then assembled into clones with MiXCR by TCRdb, keeping productive beta chains. Here each entry gathers all rows of one CDR3 protein and keeps the most common genes and DNA. These V and J calls derive from TCRdb rather than the authors' analysis. Counted in this sample were about 640,000 distinct CDR3 sequences; under 65% of them appeared once. The leading ten clones occupy about two fifths of the sample.

Broad study findings and their caveats: Because profiling used bulk unsorted PBMCs, naive and antigen-experienced compartments could not be compared conclusively. Donor CMV infection status was unknown, potentially confounding age-related changes in expanded clonotypes. There was a strong correlation between observed TCR beta diversity and the percentage of naive T cells measured by flow cytometry. Estimates of total diversity based on one million sequenced T cells were considered lower bounds and underestimates. Compared with the aged group, more naive CD4+ T cells, fewer expanded clones and increased TCR diversity were shown by the long-lived group, suggesting age selection. Observed TCR beta diversity per million T cells fell roughly linearly with age, and a significant reduction was already apparent by age roughly 40.

Cut back by 3 bases and 5 bases, the V and J ends lie 10 bases apart. From the cysteine through the phenylalanine, the CDR3 covers 13 amino acids. CDR3 DNA only is kept here, 39 bases in frame from base 1. CDR1 and CDR2, per the germline V gene, are SGHTA and FQGNSA. As concerns this clonotype: The antigen it recognizes is unknown. Base-call qualities are not available, and no considerably larger clone is one nucleotide away.

What was sequenced was blood. Recombination linked TRBV7-2 to TRBJ2-5; the D gene is not confidently resolved. The sequence derives from a man in his fifties or sixties in good health. The CDR3: CASSFSPRETQYF. The DNA sequence is given as TGTGCCAGCAGCTTTAGCCCGCGGGAGACCCAGTACTTC.